The 9 T cell receptor beta chains reported below all come from one sample, sequenced in a study of blood T cell repertoires in COVID-19. The table came from immunoSEQ multiplex PCR; TCRdb's copy has only in-frame clones and leaves some out. The table records about 160,000 clones, 79% of them present only once. Source material: peripheral blood. These receptors were collected from a woman aged 60 to 75 with COVID-19, enrolled during active disease.

This clone came up once. The sample has other DNA sequences that encode this CDR3 too. This rearrangement joins TRBV7-2 to TRBJ2-7, with D perhaps TRBD2 (6 bases). This CDR3 comprises 13 residues. The germline V and J ends were trimmed by 6 bases and 3 bases, with 12 bases remaining between them. Per germline, CDR1 SGHTA and CDR2 FQGNSA. CDR3 DNA sequence: TGTGCCAGCAGTTACTCCGGGAGCTACGAGCAGTACTTC. As protein: CASSYSGSYEQYF.

The V gene is TRBV6-5, the J gene TRBJ2-2; possible D gene TRBD2, 6 bases. Looked up from germline, CDR1 is MNHEY and CDR2 is SVGAGI. Trimming took off 11 bases at V and 7 bases at J, with 17 bases between the two ends. The CDR3 is made up of 13 amino acids. This CDR3 is CAATGVRGGELFF. The CDR3 DNA follows: TGTGCCGCCACGGGGGTGAGGGGCGGGGAGCTGTTTTTT.

The rearrangement uses TRBV28 and TRBJ2-2; D is undetermined. Germline V gene data show CDR1 as MDHEN and CDR2 as SYDVKM. Trimming shortened V by 3 bases and J by 1 base, and 3 bases separated the two germline ends. The CDR3 loop spans 13 amino acids. Here the CDR3 reads CASSFRNTGELFF. The CDR3, as DNA: TGTGCCAGCAGTTTTCGGAACACCGGGGAGCTGTTTTTT.

The chain couples TRBV28 to TRBJ2-3, with D unclear. This CDR3 contains 14 residues. Germline V gene lookup returns CDR1 MDHEN and CDR2 SYDVKM. Trimming took 3 bases from V and 2 from J, leaving 9 bases between them. The CDR3 region has the DNA TGTGCCAGCAGTTTGGCCCAGTACACAGATACGCAGTATTTT. Protein sequence: CASSLAQYTDTQYF.

The CDR3 DNA follows: TGTGCCAGCAGCAAAGGGACAGTATCCTACGAGCAGTACGTC. Its protein product is CASSKGTVSYEQYV. J is TRBJ2-7 and V is TRBV7-9; TRBD1 aligns across 7 bases. Germline lookup yields CDR1 SEHNR and CDR2 FQNEAQ (reference sequence). Trimming cost V 5 bases and J 1 base; bases outside gene matches: 5. The CDR3 spans 14 residues.

V usage is TRBV30 and J usage is TRBJ2-7, with TRBD1 identical over 11 bases. Looked up from germline, CDR1 is GTSNPN and CDR2 is SVGIG (reference sequence). J lost 1 base, V lost 5 bases, and 7 bases had no gene match. The CDR3 covers 15 residues. CDR3 region: CAWDYRDRGSYEQYF. The CDR3 DNA reads TGTGCCTGGGATTACCGGGACAGGGGGTCCTACGAGCAGTACTTC.

V usage is TRBV9 and J usage is TRBJ2-2, with a weak D call TRBD1 (6 bases). The CDR3 is 17 residues long. The V gene lost 0 bases and the J gene lost 2 bases, with 14 bases spanning the gap. Per the germline V gene, CDR1 is SGDLS and CDR2 is YYNGEE. CDR3: CASSVALGGGNTGELFF. The DNA of the CDR3 is TGTGCCAGCAGCGTAGCTCTAGGGGGTGGAAACACCGGGGAGCTGTTTTTT.

This CDR3 reads CATSDHRSDTVNQPQHF. CDR3 nucleotides: TGTGCCACCAGTGACCACCGATCGGACACAGTTAATCAGCCCCAGCATTTT. The V gene is TRBV24-1, the J gene TRBJ1-5, with a tentative D call TRBD1 (5 bases). Trimming stripped 4 bases from V and 4 bases from J, with 19 bases between. CDR3 length equals 17 residues. Germline values: CDR1 KGHDR, CDR2 SFDVKD.

This clone showed up just once. This chain connects TRBV3-1 (or the pseudogene TRBV3-2) to TRBJ2-2; possibly TRBD1 for D (5 bases). There are 18 residues in the CDR3. Between the trimmed V and J ends, which lost 0 bases and 3 bases, there was a span of 17 bases. Germline assignment: CDR1 LGHDT and CDR2 YNNKEL (reference sequence). The CDR3 coding sequence is TGTGCCAGCAGCCAAGATCAGGGCAGGGTTGAGGACACCGGGGAGCTGTTTTTT. Translated: CASSQDQGRVEDTGELFF.